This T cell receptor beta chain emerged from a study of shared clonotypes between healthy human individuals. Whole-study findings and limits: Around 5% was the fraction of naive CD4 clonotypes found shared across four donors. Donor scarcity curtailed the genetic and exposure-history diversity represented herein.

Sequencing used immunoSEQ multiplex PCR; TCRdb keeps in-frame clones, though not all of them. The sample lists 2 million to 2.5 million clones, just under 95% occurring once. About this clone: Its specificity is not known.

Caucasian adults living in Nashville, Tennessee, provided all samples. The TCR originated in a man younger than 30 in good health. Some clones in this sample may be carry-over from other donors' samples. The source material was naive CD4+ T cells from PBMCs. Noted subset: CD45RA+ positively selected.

This chain's CDR3 is CASSLTTSVNEQFF. CDR3 nucleotide sequence: TGTGCCAGCTCACTAACTACTAGCGTCAATGAGCAGTTCTTC. J is TRBJ2-1 and V is TRBV18; 7 nucleotides align to TRBD2. Per germline, CDR1 KGHSH and CDR2 LQKENI. V dropped 4 bases and J dropped 6; count of bases not matched to a gene: 6. The CDR3 runs to 14 residues.